This T cell receptor beta chain was recovered during a study of Ad26.COV2.S vaccination and SARS-CoV-2 variants (TCRdb year 2021). Looking at the study overall: Donors in the vaccine arm were drawn from COV1001, a phase I-IIa trial of Ad26.COV2.S in healthy adults that was multicentre, randomized, double-blind and placebo-controlled. Dosing of Ad26.COV2.S was intramuscular, at either 5x10^10 or 1x10^11 viral particles, delivered as one shot or as two shots spaced 56 days apart. The specificity and breadth of SARS-CoV-2-reactive T cell receptors after Ad26.COV2.S vaccination were assessed by TCRbeta repertoire sequencing. A total of some 30 samples were included in the TCR-sequenced set, comprising 19 Ad26.COV2.S vaccine recipients, 5 placebo recipients and 8 SARS-CoV-2 convalescent individuals. Trial participants were randomized into five groups of five: low-dose or high-dose Ad26.COV2.S given once or twice, or placebo on both occasions. Throughout the experiments and outcome assessment, investigators stayed blinded to trial group allocation.

The treatment or condition label on this specimen signifies: about 20 received Ad26.COV2.S at low or high dose, single or two shots; a few received placebo; per-sample allocation not given. For vaccine and placebo recipients, the sequenced repertoires came from samples collected on day 63 after the first injection. Cohort 1b enrolled about two dozen adults aged 18-55 years at a single site in Boston, USA, between 29 July and 7 August 2020. As a vaccine, Ad26.COV2.S was a replication-incompetent adenovirus type 26 vector that expressed a prefusion-stabilized SARS-CoV-2 spike protein derived from the original Wuhan strain. V and J are truncated by 1 base and 0 bases respectively, leaving an intervening sequence of 13 bases. The CDR3, from cysteine to phenylalanine, totals 17 residues. Only CDR3 DNA remains: 51 bases, in frame from the first base. CDR1 and CDR2 are drawn from the germline V gene: MGHRA, YSYEKL.

The immunoSEQ Assay was used to sequence TCRbeta CDR3 regions. After extraction, genomic DNA underwent amplification by bias-controlled multiplex PCR, followed by high-throughput sequencing. As for the authors' bioinformatics: To quantify the absolute abundance of each unique TCRbeta CDR3 region, sequences were collapsed and filtered. Usable DNA was measured by amplifying reference genes present in all nucleated cells, and TCRbeta template counts were normalized to that usable DNA to estimate T cell fraction. Repertoire TCRs were annotated as SARS-CoV-2-specific by exact matching of V gene, CDR3 amino acid sequence and J gene to a known reactive TCR set. The reference SARS-CoV-2 TCR set was obtained from MIRA and was filtered for enrichment in COVID-19-positive ImmuneCODE repertoires, whereby public or cross-reactive TCRs were removed. Drawing on the MIRA antigens, annotated TCRs were analysed further at the level of specific ORF or position within ORF. Breadth was defined as the number of annotated unique rearrangements divided by the total number of unique productive rearrangements, and depth was defined as the summed frequency of the annotated unique rearrangements. Group comparisons of TCR breadth used two-sided Wilcoxon rank-sum tests. What TCRdb holds here is the immuneACCESS table cut down to in-frame rearrangements. Part of the clones is not present; checked against another copy, under half of the missing clones reflect an unresolved V gene, and the others are unexplained. The DNA was the basis for D and trimming; V, J and clone size are from that table. The sample table holds some 290,000 clones, of which 85% to 90% were seen once. The ten largest clones take up roughly 1.9% of the sample.

To note about this clone: What antigen it recognizes has not been identified. Nothing much larger sits one base from this clone, and base qualities are not available.

Here is what the overall study found, with its caveats: Substantial breadth of spike-specific CD8+ and CD4+ T cell responses was reported after vaccination. The authors noted that total T cell responses may have been underestimated by the TCR breadth and depth analyses. Vaccine and placebo recipients had similar non-spike TCR breadth, a finding consistent with the vaccine containing only spike. The study was not powered for comparison of responses between vaccine doses or regimens. Compared with placebo recipients, Ad26.COV2.S recipients showed higher spike-specific TCR breadth (P = 0.0014).

This receptor was identified in a person aged 18 to 65 who received the Ad26.COV2.S COVID-19 vaccine or a placebo. This specimen was peripheral blood, taken in a trial of Ad26.COV2.S vaccine versus placebo. Recombination linked TRBV4-1 to TRBJ1-3; TRBD1 might be the D gene, on 5 matching bases. Here is the DNA: TGCGCCAGCAGCCAAGTCCGGGGCGGGACCTCTGGAAACACCATATATTTT. Its translation reads: CASSQVRGGTSGNTIYF.